These 3 T cell receptor beta chains share one sample of origin, sequenced in a study of CD8 T cells in Susac syndrome (dated by TCRdb to between 2017 and 2020). Libraries were constructed by the immunoSEQ multiplex PCR assay. RNA was extracted using the RNeasy kit, and about 0.5 to 1 ug of the RNA was reverse transcribed with random hexamers. TCRdb reanalyzed the raw reads on its own, using fastp at Q25 for trimming and MiXCR for clone calling, and kept in-frame beta chains. Merged by CDR3 protein, the rows form single entries marked with the most common genes and DNA. The sample includes about 210,000 distinct CDR3 sequences, with 95% observed a single time. The ten largest account for 0.085% to 0.095% of the sample. The sample taken for sequencing was CD4+ T cells from PBMCs. These TCRs come from a human donor with multiple sclerosis.

This rearrangement joins TRBV20-1 to TRBJ1-5; TRBD1 might be the D (5 bases). The V gene lost 0 bases and the J gene lost 9 bases, with 18 bases spanning the gap. The CDR3 length is 15 residues. From germline, CDR1 is DFQATT and CDR2 SNEGSKA (reference sequence). The CDR3: CSARDSGTQSRPQHF. CDR3 nucleotides: TGCAGTGCTAGAGATTCGGGGACCCAATCGCGGCCCCAGCATTTT.

The CDR3 loop is CAWNPGRVPGQPQHF. The CDR3 DNA reads TGTGCCTGGAACCCCGGCAGGGTGCCCGGTCAGCCCCAGCATTTT. J is TRBJ1-5 and V is TRBV30; D possibly corresponds to TRBD1 (5 bases). CDR3 length: 15 amino acids. CDR1 is GTSNPN and CDR2 is SVGIG in the germline V gene (reference sequence). The V and J ends lost 4 bases and 6 bases respectively, with 19 bases between them.

V and J are TRBV3-1 and TRBJ2-5; 11 nucleotides agree with TRBD2. Germline CDR1 is LGHDT and CDR2 is YNNKEL (reference sequence). Germline trimming cut 3 bases from V and 0 bases from J; bases unmatched to any gene: 12. The CDR3 has 19 amino acids. In nucleotides, the CDR3 is TGTGCCAGCAGCCATTACCCGAGGACTAGCGGGCTCGACCAAGAGACCCAGTACTTC. Amino acids: CASSHYPRTSGLDQETQYF.